Below, 9 T cell receptor beta chains from the same sample are listed, as sequenced in a study of blood T cell repertoires in COVID-19. Measured with immunoSEQ multiplex PCR; TCRdb has only the in-frame clones, and not every one. The profile shows tens of thousands of clones, 87% of them singletons. The sample was peripheral blood. These receptors came from a human donor in a cohort sampled during active COVID-19.

This chain uses TRBV11-2 with TRBJ1-6; D possibly corresponds to TRBD1 (5 bases). Germline lookup yields CDR1 SGHAT and CDR2 FQNNGV. The V end was cut by 7 bases, the J end by 9 bases, with 19 bases between. The CDR3 totals 15 residues. The CDR3 DNA follows: TGTGCCAGCACGCAGGGATACCGTGCTGCTTCACCCCTCCACTTT. Protein sequence: CASTQGYRAASPLHF.

J is TRBJ2-5 and V is TRBV3-1 (or the pseudogene TRBV3-2); TRBD2 might be the D (6 bases). Trimming pared 3 bases from V and 0 bases from J, leaving 20 bases between. The CDR3 is 18 amino acids. CDR1 and CDR2 (germline): LGHDT, YNNKEL (reference sequence). In DNA form, the CDR3 reads TGTGCCAGCAGCCAGCCTAGGCCCGCGGGGCGACACCAAGAGACCCAGTACTTC. Encoded protein: CASSQPRPAGRHQETQYF.

The genes are TRBV11-3 and TRBJ2-7; 8 bases map to TRBD2. The CDR3 sequence is 16 residues long. With V trimmed by 5 bases and J by 3 bases, 12 bases remained unmatched. CDR1 and CDR2 (germline): SGHNT, YENEEA. CDR3 in amino acids: CASSDQGSGSNYEQYF. The CDR3 DNA is TGTGCCAGCAGCGACCAAGGCAGCGGGAGTAACTACGAGCAGTACTTC.

This clone was seen once. The CDR3 DNA is TGTGCCAGCAGCGCGGGACTAGCGGGAGCGTACAATGAGCAGTTCTTC. It codes for CASSAGLAGAYNEQFF. The chain is built from TRBV5-6 and TRBJ2-1; 14 bases are shared with TRBD2. The CDR3 has 16 residues. V lost 4 bases, J lost 4 bases, and 4 bases stayed unmatched. CDR1 and CDR2 (germline): SGHDT, YYEEEE.

J is TRBJ2-5 and V is TRBV9, with TRBD2 matching over 7 bases. Germline-derived CDR1 and CDR2 are SGDLS and YYNGEE. Trimming removed 0 bases from V and 1 base from J; junction bases left unmatched: 3. There are 15 residues in the CDR3. CDR3 loop: CASSVGGGSQETQYF. The CDR3 DNA is TGTGCCAGCAGCGTAGGCGGGGGTTCCCAAGAGACCCAGTACTTC.

The genes are TRBV6-2 or TRBV6-3 and TRBJ2-1, with 7 bases that match TRBD2. In germline, CDR1 is MNHEY, CDR2 SVGEGT. Germline trimming cut 5 bases from V and 2 bases from J; bases unmatched to any gene: 12. This CDR3 region has 17 residues. The CDR3 sequence: CASSDPSERGPYNEQFF. The CDR3 DNA reads TGTGCCAGCAGTGATCCCTCGGAGCGGGGCCCCTACAATGAGCAGTTCTTC.

The chain recombines TRBV4-1 with TRBJ2-2, with D possibly being TRBD1 (7 bases). Germline lookup yields CDR1 MGHRA and CDR2 YSYEKL. The CDR3 totals 16 residues. Trimming took 7 bases from V and 3 from J, leaving 18 bases between them. The CDR3 nucleotides are TGCGCCAGCACCCCCAGGGGGGTACCTGACACCGGGGAGCTGTTTTTT. This codes for CASTPRGVPDTGELFF.

V usage is TRBV28 and J usage is TRBJ2-7; 14 bases agree with TRBD2. Germline assignment: CDR1 MDHEN and CDR2 SYDVKM. V lost 4 bases and J lost 12; bases outside the gene matches: 17. CDR3 length: 17 amino acids. CDR3 region: CASSSGQGLTSGRGRYF. The CDR3 DNA reads TGTGCCAGCAGTTCGGGGCAGGGCCTGACTAGCGGGAGGGGCCGGTACTTC. Filled out from reference TRBV28 and TRBJ2-7, the complete variable domain reads DVKVTQSSRYLVKRTGEKVFLECVQDMDHENMFWYRQDPGLGLRLIYFSYDVKMKEKGDIPEGYSVSREKKERFSLILESASTNQTSMYLCASSSGQGLTSGRGRYFGPGTRLTVT.

J is TRBJ2-5 and V is TRBV10-3; 9 nucleotides align to TRBD1. Germline loops: CDR1 ENHRY, CDR2 SYGVKD. With 7 bases clipped from V and 5 bases from J, the junction kept 5 bases outside the gene matches. This CDR3 is built from 13 residues. The CDR3 sequence: CAITEGQGETQYF. CDR3 nucleotide sequence: TGTGCCATCACCGAAGGACAGGGGGAGACCCAGTACTTC.